This T cell receptor beta chain emerged from a study of early T cells in non-severe SARS-CoV-2 infection (dated by TCRdb to the early 2020s). For context, the study as a whole: Bulk RNA from unsorted whole blood was used for TCR sequencing, so alpha and beta chains could not be paired. The study at large found these results: VDJdb matching was skewed toward anti-spike CD8 responses and likely underestimated virus-specific expansions by missing private and CD4 specificities.

The study was a case-control design nested within a healthcare worker cohort in London, UK, with weekly nasopharyngeal swab PCR tests and blood sampling. Between 23 and 31 March 2020, the week of the UK lockdown, healthcare workers were enrolled and then followed up weekly for as long as 16 weeks. Preparation of the library involved 5' RACE. TCRdb shows the sequencer as NextSeq 500. To correct for sequencing error and PCR bias, the TCR library protocol tagged individual cDNA molecules with unique molecular identifiers. Sequencing covered both TCR alpha and beta chains, and within each sample the abundances of alpha and beta sequences were tightly co-correlated. The paper's processing steps were these. Decombinator V4 was used to perform V gene, J gene and CDR3 annotation of TCR sequences. Expanded TCRs were defined as changing significantly between any two time points under a Poisson model with p below 0.0001. TCR abundances were normalised to the total number of TCRs sequenced per sample and were expressed as counts per million. TRAV1-2 paired with TRAJ12, TRAJ20 or TRAJ33 defined MAIT TCRs, while TRAV10 paired with TRAJ18 defined iNKT TCRs. VDJdb, accessed 1 November 2021, was searched for CMV, EBV and SARS-CoV-2 annotated TCRs, with TCRs annotated for multiple antigens excluded. The raw public reads went through TCRdb reprocessing: fastp at Q25, MiXCR clone calling, in-frame beta chains kept. When rows share a CDR3 protein, they turn into one entry using the most common DNA and genes. These V and J calls rely on TCRdb rather than the paper's analysis. The sample profile shows under 80,000 distinct CDR3 sequences; 11% of them were found once. Of the sample, roughly 3.8% falls within the top ten clones.

About this clonotype: The specificity of this receptor is unknown. A junction boundary mismatches the germline segment, possibly from a read error.

CDR1 and CDR2, per the germline V gene (reference sequence), are LNHDA and SQIVND. The CDR3 holds 16 amino acids from the cysteine to the phenylalanine. The only DNA kept is the CDR3, 48 bases in frame from the first base. The sample comprised whole blood. The sequence derives from an adult who was a healthcare worker with PCR-confirmed SARS-CoV-2 infection or an uninfected control (not recorded which). The V and J segments used are TRBV19 and TRBJ2-3; the D region possibly corresponds to TRBD1 (6 bases align). This receptor carries the CDR3 CASSIRGTRSTDMQYF. The nucleotide sequence is TGTGCCAGTAGTATAAGGGGGACCCGGAGCACAGATATGCAGTATTTT.